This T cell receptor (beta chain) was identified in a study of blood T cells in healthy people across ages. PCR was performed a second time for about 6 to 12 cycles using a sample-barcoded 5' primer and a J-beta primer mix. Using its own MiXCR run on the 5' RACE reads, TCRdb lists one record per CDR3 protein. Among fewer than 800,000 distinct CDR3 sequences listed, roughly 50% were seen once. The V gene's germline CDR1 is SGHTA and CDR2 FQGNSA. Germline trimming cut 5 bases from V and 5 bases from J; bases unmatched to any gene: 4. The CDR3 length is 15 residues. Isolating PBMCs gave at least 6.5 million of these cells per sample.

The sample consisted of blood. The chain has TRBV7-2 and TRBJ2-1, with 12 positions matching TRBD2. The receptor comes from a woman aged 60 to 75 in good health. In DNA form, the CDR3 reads TGTGCCAGCAGCAAGACTAGCGGGAGACACAATGAGCAGTTCTTC. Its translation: CASSKTSGRHNEQFF.